Listed below are T cell receptor beta chains from one sample, sequenced in a study of CD8 T cells in Susac syndrome. TCRdb processed the immunoSEQ multiplex PCR reads anew with MiXCR; each CDR3 protein has one entry. Among some 250,000 distinct CDR3 sequences listed, 96% were seen once. The sample comprised CD4+ T cells from PBMCs. The receptors come from a human donor with Susac syndrome. The CDR3 runs from the conserved cysteine through the conserved F or W. The D gene is left open where the match is weak. Size is omitted from some rows. Given values are once, few, many or a class for expanded clones.

j_call: TRBJ2-1
cdr3_length: 11
clone_size: NA
v_call: TRBV29-1
d_call: NA
cdr3_aa: CTSGSYNEQFF
cdr3_nt: TGCACTTCGGGTTCCTACAATGAGCAGTTCTTC

j_call: TRBJ1-2
cdr3_length: 12
clone_size: NA
v_call: TRBV30
d_call: TRBD1
cdr3_aa: CAWSVRQGAYTF
cdr3_nt: TGTGCCTGGAGTGTACGACAGGGGGCCTACACCTTC

j_call: TRBJ2-7
cdr3_length: 17
clone_size: NA
v_call: TRBV18
d_call: NA
cdr3_aa: CASSPLAFTGLVYEQYF
cdr3_nt: TGTGCCAGCTCACCACTGGCTTTTACAGGGCTTGTATACGAGCAGTACTTC

j_call: TRBJ2-7
cdr3_length: 15
clone_size: NA
v_call: TRBV30
d_call: TRBD2
cdr3_aa: CAWSPRLAGGSEQYF
cdr3_nt: TGTGCCTGGAGTCCGAGACTAGCGGGAGGGAGCGAGCAGTACTTC

j_call: TRBJ2-3
cdr3_length: 15
clone_size: NA
v_call: TRBV20-1
d_call: TRBD2
cdr3_aa: CSARVPAGLTDTQFF
cdr3_nt: TGCAGTGCTAGAGTCCCAGCGGGACTCACAGATACGCAGTTTTTT

j_call: TRBJ1-3
cdr3_length: 14
clone_size: NA
v_call: TRBV7-2
d_call: NA
cdr3_aa: CASSLRVSGNTIYF
cdr3_nt: TGTGCCAGCAGCCTTCGGGTCTCTGGAAACACCATATATTTT

j_call: TRBJ1-2
cdr3_length: 15
clone_size: NA
v_call: TRBV18
d_call: TRBD1
cdr3_aa: CASSPNRDRGHGYTF
cdr3_nt: TGTGCCAGCTCACCTAACAGGGACAGGGGACATGGCTACACCTTC

j_call: TRBJ1-2
cdr3_length: 15
clone_size: NA
v_call: TRBV11-1
d_call: NA
cdr3_aa: CASSLRAGTGYGYTF
cdr3_nt: TGTGCCAGCAGCTTAAGAGCAGGAACGGGCTATGGCTACACCTTC

j_call: TRBJ2-7
cdr3_length: 12
clone_size: NA
v_call: TRBV12-3/TRBV12-4
d_call: TRBD1
cdr3_aa: CASSLTGVGEYF
cdr3_nt: TGTGCCAGCAGTTTGACAGGGGTTGGGGAGTACTTC

j_call: TRBJ2-5
cdr3_length: 13
clone_size: NA
v_call: TRBV24-1
d_call: NA
cdr3_aa: CATSGAGEETQYF
cdr3_nt: TGTGCCACCAGTGGAGCAGGGGAAGAGACCCAGTACTTC

j_call: TRBJ2-1
cdr3_length: 14
clone_size: NA
v_call: TRBV7-9
d_call: NA
cdr3_aa: CASSLGDPRDEQFF
cdr3_nt: TGTGCCAGCAGCTTAGGGGACCCCAGGGATGAGCAGTTCTTC

j_call: TRBJ1-5
cdr3_length: 15
clone_size: NA
v_call: TRBV5-1
d_call: NA
cdr3_aa: CASSPDGHSNQPQHF
cdr3_nt: TGCGCCAGCAGCCCGGACGGACATAGCAATCAGCCCCAGCATTTT

j_call: TRBJ2-3
cdr3_length: 13
clone_size: NA
v_call: TRBV29-1
d_call: NA
cdr3_aa: CSVPSVPTDTQYF
cdr3_nt: TGCAGCGTGCCGTCTGTCCCCACAGATACGCAGTATTTT

j_call: TRBJ2-7
cdr3_length: 16
clone_size: NA
v_call: TRBV12-3/TRBV12-4
d_call: TRBD2
cdr3_aa: CASRPQGTSGTGEQYF
cdr3_nt: TGTGCCAGCAGACCTCAGGGGACTAGCGGGACAGGCGAGCAGTACTTC

j_call: TRBJ2-3
cdr3_length: 12
clone_size: once
v_call: TRBV29-1
d_call: NA
cdr3_aa: CSASIRTDTQYF
cdr3_nt: TGCAGCGCAAGCATCCGCACAGATACGCAGTATTTT

j_call: TRBJ1-1
cdr3_length: 14
clone_size: NA
v_call: TRBV24-1
d_call: NA
cdr3_aa: CATREGNLNTEAFF
cdr3_nt: TGTGCCACCAGGGAGGGAAACTTGAACACTGAAGCTTTCTTT

j_call: TRBJ2-1
cdr3_length: 17
clone_size: NA
v_call: TRBV2
d_call: TRBD1
cdr3_aa: CASSEEGTGVLFDEQFF
cdr3_nt: TGTGCCAGCAGTGAAGAGGGGACAGGGGTTCTCTTTGATGAGCAGTTCTTC